Listed below are T cell receptor beta chains from one sample, sequenced in a study of T cells in Graves' hyperthyroidism and ophthalmopathy. TCRdb re-called the multiplex PCR reads with MiXCR, one entry per CDR3 protein. The sample carries about 380,000 distinct CDR3 sequences, around a sixth recorded once. The sample comprised blood. The origin of the receptors is a man aged 18 to 35 with Graves' ophthalmopathy. Both conserved end residues are part of each CDR3. The order of the fields is clone size, D gene, J gene, CDR3 length, V gene, CDR3 DNA, CDR3 protein. A D gene is named only where the DNA matches it firmly. Some rows have no size entry. The others give once, few or many, or a class for an expanded clone.

- - TRBJ2-2 14 TRBV5-1 TGCGCCAGCAGGGAGACACCGAACACCGGGGAGCTGTTTTTT CASRETPNTGELFF
- TRBD2 TRBJ2-3 17 TRBV7-8 TGTGCCAGCAGCTCTAATCTAGCGGTAGGGGGCACAGATACGCAGTATTTT CASSSNLAVGGTDTQYF
many TRBD2 TRBJ2-5 13 TRBV2 TGTGCCAGCTTGCGGGGGGGACAAGAGACCCAGTACTTC CASLRGGQETQYF
many - TRBJ1-1 14 TRBV12-3/TRBV12-4 TGTGCCAGCAGTTTAAGGCAGGGCCCCGACGAAGCTTTCTTT CASSLRQGPDEAFF
few TRBD1 TRBJ1-5 15 TRBV28 TGTGCCAGCAGTTTTTTCGGGACAGGGGACCAGCCCCAGCATTTT CASSFFGTGDQPQHF
few TRBD1 TRBJ1-2 14 TRBV5-1 TGCGCCAGCAGCTTGACAGGGGGTAATGAAGGCTACACCTTC CASSLTGGNEGYTF
many - TRBJ1-2 12 TRBV20-1 TGCAGTGCCGAAGGGGGGGGGAATGGCTACACCTTC CSAEGGGNGYTF
few TRBD2 TRBJ2-5 14 TRBV10-1 TGCGCCACCGCTCCAGGACTAGACCAAGAGACCCAGTACTTC CATAPGLDQETQYF
few TRBD2 TRBJ2-1 17 TRBV4-1 TGCGCCAGCAGCCCTCAGCTAGCGGGGGTGAGGTACAATGAGCAGTTCTTC CASSPQLAGVRYNEQFF
- TRBD1 TRBJ2-3 16 TRBV9 TGTGCCAGCAGCGAGAGGGGACAGTTGGGCACAGATACGCAGTATTTT CASSERGQLGTDTQYF
many - TRBJ1-2 12 TRBV28 TGTGCCAGCAGTTTATCGACCTATGGCTACACCTTC CASSLSTYGYTF
- TRBD1 TRBJ2-1 17 TRBV3-1 TGTGCCAGCAGCCAAGCCCTCGCGGGACAGGGGGCGAATGAGCAGTTCTTC CASSQALAGQGANEQFF
many - TRBJ2-2 18 TRBV5-1 TGCGCCAGCAGCCCCGATCCGGCTACGTCTATTGGCACCGGGGAGCTGTTTTTT CASSPDPATSIGTGELFF
many TRBD1 TRBJ2-3 16 TRBV4-1 TGCGCCAGCAGCCAAGATTACAGGGGGGTTGACGATACGCAGTATTTT CASSQDYRGVDDTQYF
few TRBD1 TRBJ2-2 18 TRBV6-1 TGTGCCAGCTCACCATCGGTTGTAGGGGGCCTGAGCACCGGGGAGCTGTTTTTT CASSPSVVGGLSTGELFF
few - TRBJ1-6 14 TRBV3-1 TGTGCCAGCAGCATGGGACTCGAACGGTCACCCCTCCACTTT CASSMGLERSPLHF
few TRBD1 TRBJ2-1 13 TRBV20-1 TGCAGTGCCAGGGGGCCTAACTACAATGAGCAGTTCTTC CSARGPNYNEQFF
many - TRBJ1-2 13 TRBV6-2/TRBV6-3 TGTGCCAGCAGAGGTGGCGGTACCTATGGCTACACCTTC CASRGGGTYGYTF
once - TRBJ1-1 14 TRBV5-1 TGCGCCGGCAGCGAACGGTCATCGAACACTGAAGCTTTCTTT CAGSERSSNTEAFF
few TRBD2 TRBJ2-1 19 TRBV5-1 TGCGCCAGCAGCTTGGAGGCTAGCGGGGGGGCGAGCTCCTACAATGAGCAGTTCTTC CASSLEASGGASSYNEQFF
- - TRBJ2-2 16 TRBV7-3 TGTGCCAGCAGCTTGGGCAGGGTTCCGAACACCGGGGAGCTGTTTTTT CASSLGRVPNTGELFF
many - TRBJ2-5 15 TRBV7-9 TGTGCCAGCAGCACCTCCCGGGGGCTCCGAGAGACCCAGTACTTC CASSTSRGLRETQYF
- - TRBJ1-2 14 TRBV6-1 TGTGCCAGCAGTATCGTGGGGGCCCAGAGCGGCTACACCTTC CASSIVGAQSGYTF